This is a list of T cell receptor beta chains from one sample in a study of Tregs in tolerant kidney transplant recipients. Profiled with immunoSEQ multiplex PCR; TCRdb holds only in-frame clones, not every one. The table has nearly 15,000 clones, just under 80% seen once. Sequencing was performed on Tregs from blood, taken before the transplant. These receptors came from a human donor who received a combined kidney and bone marrow transplant. Both conserved end residues are part of each CDR3. A D gene is named only where the DNA matches it firmly. Clone size is given for some rows only: seen once, a few or many times, or a class if the clone is expanded.

v_call: TRBV18; clone_size: -; j_call: TRBJ2-3; d_call: -; cdr3_nt: TGTGCCAGCTCACCCGGGGATACGCAGTATTTT; cdr3_aa: CASSPGDTQYF
v_call: TRBV6-5; clone_size: few; j_call: TRBJ1-6; d_call: TRBD1; cdr3_nt: TGTGCCGCGCGACAGGGGACAAATTCACCCCTCCACTTT; cdr3_aa: CAARQGTNSPLHF
v_call: TRBV2; clone_size: few; j_call: TRBJ1-2; d_call: TRBD1; cdr3_nt: TGTGCCAGCAGTGTGGACAGGGAAGGGGGCTATGGCTACACCTTC; cdr3_aa: CASSVDREGGYGYTF
v_call: TRBV27; clone_size: -; j_call: TRBJ1-5; d_call: TRBD1; cdr3_nt: TGTGCCAGCAGCCCAGGGGGATTGACATTCCGTCCTACCCAGCATTTT; cdr3_aa: CASSPGGLTFRPTQHF
v_call: TRBV19; clone_size: -; j_call: TRBJ2-1; d_call: -; cdr3_nt: TGTGCCAGCGATATTCCTAGGAACTCCTACAATGAGCAGTTCTTC; cdr3_aa: CASDIPRNSYNEQFF
v_call: TRBV6-1; clone_size: -; j_call: TRBJ2-2; d_call: -; cdr3_nt: TGTGCCACCCTTTACGGGGAGCTGTTTTTT; cdr3_aa: CATLYGELFF
v_call: TRBV27; clone_size: -; j_call: TRBJ2-1; d_call: -; cdr3_nt: TGTGCCAGCAGTTATCGAACAGGGTATGGTGAGCAGTTCTTC; cdr3_aa: CASSYRTGYGEQFF
v_call: TRBV12-5; clone_size: -; j_call: TRBJ2-1; d_call: TRBD2; cdr3_nt: TGTGCTAGTGGAACCGCCCTGACTAGCGGAACCTACAATGAGCAGTTCTTC; cdr3_aa: CASGTALTSGTYNEQFF
v_call: TRBV5-1; clone_size: once; j_call: TRBJ2-7; d_call: -; cdr3_nt: TGCGCCAGCAGCTTGGATATCAGGGCCTACGAGCAGTACTTC; cdr3_aa: CASSLDIRAYEQYF
v_call: TRBV9; clone_size: -; j_call: TRBJ1-5; d_call: -; cdr3_nt: TGTGCCAGCAGCCGAACCGGGAACAATCAGCCCCAGCATTTT; cdr3_aa: CASSRTGNNQPQHF
v_call: TRBV4-2; clone_size: -; j_call: TRBJ2-7; d_call: TRBD2; cdr3_nt: TGTGCCAGCAGCCAAGATGCCCAGCGGGGGCGCTCCTACGAGCAGTACTTC; cdr3_aa: CASSQDAQRGRSYEQYF
v_call: TRBV7-8; clone_size: once; j_call: TRBJ2-3; d_call: -; cdr3_nt: TGTGCCAGCAGCTTGACGGGAAGGGCAGATACGCAGTATTTT; cdr3_aa: CASSLTGRADTQYF
v_call: TRBV5-6; clone_size: -; j_call: TRBJ2-7; d_call: -; cdr3_nt: TGTGCCAGCAGCTTGCAGGGGTTGCAGGGAACGTACTTC; cdr3_aa: CASSLQGLQGTYF
v_call: TRBV5-4; clone_size: -; j_call: TRBJ2-1; d_call: -; cdr3_nt: TGTGCCAGCAGCTTGGGGCCTGGCAATGAGCAGTTCTTC; cdr3_aa: CASSLGPGNEQFF
v_call: TRBV5-6; clone_size: -; j_call: TRBJ2-5; d_call: -; cdr3_nt: TGTGCCAGCAGCCCCCCAAGGGGGGGTATGGAGACCCAGTACTTC; cdr3_aa: CASSPPRGGMETQYF
v_call: TRBV9; clone_size: -; j_call: TRBJ1-4; d_call: -; cdr3_nt: TGTGCCAGCAGCGCCAACACAGGTTTAGAAGGAAAACTGTTTTTT; cdr3_aa: CASSANTGLEGKLFF
v_call: TRBV7-9; clone_size: -; j_call: TRBJ2-7; d_call: -; cdr3_nt: TGTGCCAGCAGCTTAGAGGGGTCATTTTCCTACGAGCAGTACTTC; cdr3_aa: CASSLEGSFSYEQYF
v_call: TRBV5-1; clone_size: -; j_call: TRBJ2-3; d_call: TRBD1; cdr3_nt: TGCGCCAGCAGCTTGTTGGGGGACAGGGCCACAGATACGCAGTATTTT; cdr3_aa: CASSLLGDRATDTQYF
v_call: TRBV6-5; clone_size: -; j_call: TRBJ1-5; d_call: TRBD1; cdr3_nt: TGTGCCAGCAGTTATGACAGGGCTAGTCAGCCCCAGCATTTT; cdr3_aa: CASSYDRASQPQHF
v_call: TRBV4-2; clone_size: -; j_call: TRBJ2-7; d_call: TRBD2; cdr3_nt: TGTGCCAGCAGCCGTATTAGGACTAGCGGGGGATCTTACGAGCAGTACTTC; cdr3_aa: CASSRIRTSGGSYEQYF
v_call: TRBV10-1; clone_size: once; j_call: TRBJ2-7; d_call: TRBD2; cdr3_nt: TGCGCCAGCAGTGAAGGTCCGGCTAGCGGGAGCTACGAGCAGTACTTC; cdr3_aa: CASSEGPASGSYEQYF
v_call: TRBV28; clone_size: -; j_call: TRBJ1-4; d_call: -; cdr3_nt: TGTGCCAGCAGTTTTCCGCAGGCAACTAATGAAAAACTGTTTTTT; cdr3_aa: CASSFPQATNEKLFF
v_call: TRBV11-2; clone_size: once; j_call: TRBJ2-3; d_call: -; cdr3_nt: TGTGCCAGCAGCTTAGTCGCCGGGAGTTATACGCAGTATTTT; cdr3_aa: CASSLVAGSYTQYF
v_call: TRBV28; clone_size: -; j_call: TRBJ2-3; d_call: -; cdr3_nt: TGTGCCAGCAGTAGGTCCGGGATGGGTAGCACAGATACGCAGTATTTT; cdr3_aa: CASSRSGMGSTDTQYF
v_call: TRBV10-1; clone_size: -; j_call: TRBJ2-7; d_call: -; cdr3_nt: TGCGCCAGCAGTGAACAACAGGGACCCTCGGACGAGCAGTACTTC; cdr3_aa: CASSEQQGPSDEQYF
v_call: TRBV5-1; clone_size: -; j_call: TRBJ1-2; d_call: -; cdr3_nt: TGCGCCAGCAGCGCCACAGTTATTTCGGCTGGCTACACCTTC; cdr3_aa: CASSATVISAGYTF